What follows are 14 T cell receptor beta chains derived from one specimen sequenced in a study of shared clonotypes between healthy human individuals. The protocol was immunoSEQ multiplex PCR, while the TCRdb copy is restricted to in-frame clones and leaves out a portion. This table holds millions of clones, about 92% found once. Input material: naive CD4+ T cells from PBMCs. The sample's subset: CD45RA+ positively selected. All receptors derive from a man younger than 35 in good health. Some clones in this sample may be carry-over from other donors' samples.

The chain links TRBV9 to TRBJ2-2; 7 bases align to TRBD2. Germline CDR1 and CDR2: SGDLS and YYNGEE. V gave up 4 bases and J gave up 3 bases; unmatched junction bases: 9. The CDR3 extends over 16 amino acids. CDR3 DNA sequence: TGTGCCAGCAGCCCACGGGGGAGGGGTTACACCGGGGAGCTGTTTTTT. Translating gives CASSPRGRGYTGELFF.

This clone was counted once. This sample includes further DNA sequences coding for the same CDR3. The rearrangement links TRBV28 to TRBJ1-2, with 8 bases matching TRBD1. V lost 4 bases to trimming and J lost 8 bases; unmatched junction nucleotides: 6. Germline CDR1 reads MDHEN; CDR2 reads SYDVKM. The CDR3 loop spans 13 amino acids. CDR3 bases: TGTGCCAGCAGTTCCGGGACAGGATCCGGCTACACCTTC. It codes for CASSSGTGSGYTF.

V usage is TRBV7-6 and J usage is TRBJ2-1; perhaps TRBD1 as D (5 bases). The CDR3 runs 14 residues. V lost 4 bases and J 5 bases, leaving 12 bases between the germline ends. Germline values: CDR1 SGHVS, CDR2 FNYEAQ. For the CDR3, the DNA is TGTGCCAGCAGCTCCCCCACAGGAAACAATGAGCAGTTCTTC. Amino acid sequence: CASSSPTGNNEQFF.

The chain is built from TRBV5-6 and TRBJ2-3, with 8 bases that match TRBD2. The J segment lost 6 bases and the V segment lost 2 bases, leaving 11 bases of the junction unmatched. The CDR3 is 16 residues long. Germline lookup yields CDR1 SGHDT and CDR2 YYEEEE. The CDR3: CASSFPSGSIPDTQYF. The CDR3 region has the DNA TGTGCCAGCAGCTTTCCGAGCGGGAGTATTCCGGATACGCAGTATTTT.

CDR3 region: CASSPRTGSWYEQYF. As DNA, the CDR3 is TGTGCCAGCAGTCCCCGGACAGGGAGCTGGTACGAGCAGTACTTC. The chain couples TRBV6-5 to TRBJ2-5; 8 nucleotides agree with TRBD1. The DNA end favors TRBJ2-7, so the J call may be wrong. This CDR3 region has 15 residues. Germline CDR1 is MNHEY and CDR2 is SVGAGI.

This chain uses TRBV28 with TRBJ2-3, with D maybe TRBD1 (5 bases). The CDR3 is 15 amino acids. From germline, CDR1 is MDHEN and CDR2 SYDVKM. V lost 6 bases to trimming and J lost 0 bases, with 13 bases between them. The CDR3 region is CASRDTTLSTDTQYF. CDR3 sequence (DNA): TGTGCCAGCAGGGACACAACCCTAAGCACAGATACGCAGTATTTT.

The chain couples TRBV5-4 to TRBJ2-7, with 9 bases aligning to TRBD2. The V and J ends lost 4 bases and 0 bases, in that order; junction bases with no gene match: 5. The CDR3 totals 15 residues. Germline CDR1 is SGHNT and CDR2 is YYREEE (reference sequence). CDR3 sequence: CASSAGTSRSYEQYF. CDR3 DNA sequence: TGTGCCAGCAGCGCCGGGACTAGCCGCTCCTACGAGCAGTACTTC.

Of note for this clone: The sample carries other DNA sequences with the same CDR3. This chain links TRBV2 with TRBJ2-5, with 12 bases identical to TRBD2. The CDR3 length is 14 residues. V lost 6 bases, J lost 2 bases, and 1 base stayed unmatched. CDR1 is SNHLY, CDR2 FYNNEI, per germline. The CDR3 is CASSGTSGQETQYF. The CDR3 DNA follows: TGTGCCAGCAGCGGGACTAGCGGGCAAGAGACCCAGTACTTC. The entire variable domain, with the rest obtained from reference TRBV2 and TRBJ2-5, is as follows: EPEVTQTPSHQVTQMGQEVILRCVPISNHLYFYWYRQILGQKVEFLVSFYNNEISEKSEIFDDQFSVERPDGSNFTLKIRSTKLEDSAMYFCASSGTSGQETQYFGPGTRLLVL.

This clone was seen only once. Other DNA sequences in the sample encode the same CDR3. V is TRBV25-1 and J is TRBJ2-7, with 10 nucleotides matching TRBD1. This CDR3 comprises 15 residues. Per germline, CDR1 MGHDK and CDR2 SYGVNS. The V segment lost 5 bases and the J segment 2 bases; nucleotides outside the gene matches: 6. The CDR3 reads CASSLGGTGAYEQYF. CDR3 bases: TGTGCCAGCAGTTTAGGGGGGACAGGGGCCTACGAGCAGTACTTC.

The rearrangement joins TRBV19 to TRBJ1-2; D is perhaps TRBD1 (5 bases). The CDR3 covers 14 residues. The V and J ends lost 4 bases and 2 bases respectively, with 11 bases between them. CDR1 and CDR2 from the germline V gene are LNHDA and SQIVND (reference sequence). The CDR3 spells CASSTAGLNYGYTF. CDR3 nucleotide sequence: TGTGCCAGTAGTACCGCAGGGTTGAACTATGGCTACACCTTC.

The chain recombines TRBV7-2 with TRBJ2-7; TRBD2 aligns across 8 bases. The junction had 5 bases not matched to a gene; V was cut back by 2 bases and J by 11 bases. CDR1 and CDR2 from the germline V gene are SGHTA and FQGNSA. This CDR3 region has 12 residues. The CDR3 DNA sequence: TGTGCCAGCAGCTTACCGGGGGGGCTTGAGTACTTC. As protein: CASSLPGGLEYF.

The chain recombines TRBV2 with TRBJ2-1; D gene uncertain. CDR1 and CDR2 (germline): SNHLY, FYNNEI. The CDR3 spans 14 residues. Trimming removed 5 bases from V and 3 bases from J, with 11 bases in between. The CDR3 here is CASSSRRSYNEQFF. The CDR3 DNA reads as TGTGCCAGCAGTTCGCGGCGGAGCTACAATGAGCAGTTCTTC.

This clone showed up just once. J is TRBJ1-1 and V is TRBV9; maybe TRBD1 (5 bases). The V end was cut by 4 bases, the J end by 0 bases, with 19 bases between. The CDR3 length is 17 residues. Germline V gene lookup returns CDR1 SGDLS and CDR2 YYNGEE. CDR3 in DNA: TGTGCCAGCAGCCCAACCGGTCGGCAGGGTCTGAACACTGAAGCTTTCTTT. It codes for CASSPTGRQGLNTEAFF.

In this sample, this clone turned up once. V and J are TRBV11-1 and TRBJ2-1; D not resolved. Germline V gives CDR1 SGHAT, CDR2 FQDESV (reference sequence). The CDR3 contains 15 residues. V was pared by 5 bases and J by 1 base, with 12 bases between. The CDR3 DNA sequence: TGTGCCAGCAGCCAACTCCATGGGTCCTACAATGAGCAGTTCTTC. It translates to CASSQLHGSYNEQFF.